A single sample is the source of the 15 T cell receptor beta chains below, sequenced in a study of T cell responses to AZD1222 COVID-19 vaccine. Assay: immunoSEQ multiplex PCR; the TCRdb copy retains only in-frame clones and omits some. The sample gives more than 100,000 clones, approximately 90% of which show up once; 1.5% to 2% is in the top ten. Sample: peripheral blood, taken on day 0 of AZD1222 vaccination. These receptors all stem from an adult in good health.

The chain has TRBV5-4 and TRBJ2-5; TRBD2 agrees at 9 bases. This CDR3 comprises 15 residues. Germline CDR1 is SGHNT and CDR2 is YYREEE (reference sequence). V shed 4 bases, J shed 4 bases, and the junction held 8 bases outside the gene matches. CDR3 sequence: CASSTPQAGGETQYF. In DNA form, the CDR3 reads TGTGCCAGCAGCACCCCCCAAGCGGGAGGAGAGACCCAGTACTTC.

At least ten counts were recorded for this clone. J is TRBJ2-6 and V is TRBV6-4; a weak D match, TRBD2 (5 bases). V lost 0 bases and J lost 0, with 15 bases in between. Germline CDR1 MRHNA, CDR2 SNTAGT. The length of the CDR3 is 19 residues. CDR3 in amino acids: CASSDSTQEGYSGANVLTF. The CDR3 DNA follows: TGTGCCAGCAGTGACTCTACTCAAGAGGGCTACTCTGGGGCCAACGTCCTGACTTTC.

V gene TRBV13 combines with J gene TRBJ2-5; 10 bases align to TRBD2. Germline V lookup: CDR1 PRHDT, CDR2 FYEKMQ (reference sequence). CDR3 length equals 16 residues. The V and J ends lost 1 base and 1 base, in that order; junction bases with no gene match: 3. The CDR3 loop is CASSLVGLAPQETQYF. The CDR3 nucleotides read TGTGCCAGCAGCTTAGTGGGACTAGCGCCCCAAGAGACCCAGTACTTC. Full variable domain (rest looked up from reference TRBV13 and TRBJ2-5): AAGVIQSPRHLIKEKRETATLKCYPIPRHDTVYWYQQGPGQDPQFLISFYEKMQSDKGSIPDRFSAQQFSDYHSELNMSSLELGDSALYFCASSLVGLAPQETQYFGPGTRLLVL.

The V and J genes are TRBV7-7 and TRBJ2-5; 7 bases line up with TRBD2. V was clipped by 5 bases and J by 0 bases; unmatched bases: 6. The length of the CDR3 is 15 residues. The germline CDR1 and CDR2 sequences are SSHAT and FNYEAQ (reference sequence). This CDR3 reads CASSRMGGYQETQYF. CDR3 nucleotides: TGTGCCAGCAGCAGGATGGGGGGGTACCAAGAGACCCAGTACTTC.

The CDR3 sequence is CASRRRAVANQAGNTIYF. CDR3 in DNA: TGTGCCAGCAGACGAAGAGCCGTGGCCAACCAGGCAGGAAACACCATATATTTT. The gene calls are TRBV6-6 and TRBJ1-3; D is ambiguous. V dropped 6 bases and J dropped 4 bases, with 25 bases sitting between them. The germline CDR1 and CDR2 sequences are MNHNY and SVGAGI (reference sequence). The CDR3 covers 18 residues.

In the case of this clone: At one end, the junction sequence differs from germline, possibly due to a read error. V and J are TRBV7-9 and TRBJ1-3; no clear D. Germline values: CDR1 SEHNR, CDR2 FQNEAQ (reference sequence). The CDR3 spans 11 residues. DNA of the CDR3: TGTGCCAGCAGCTTAAAGGGAAGGGCGCATTTT. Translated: CASSLKGRAHF.

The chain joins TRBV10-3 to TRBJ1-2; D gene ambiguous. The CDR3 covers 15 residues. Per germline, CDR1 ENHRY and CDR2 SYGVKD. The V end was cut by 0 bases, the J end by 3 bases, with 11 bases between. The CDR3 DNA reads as TGTGCCATCAGTGAGTCCCCGGGATATCACTATGGCTACACCTTC. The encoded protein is CAISESPGYHYGYTF.

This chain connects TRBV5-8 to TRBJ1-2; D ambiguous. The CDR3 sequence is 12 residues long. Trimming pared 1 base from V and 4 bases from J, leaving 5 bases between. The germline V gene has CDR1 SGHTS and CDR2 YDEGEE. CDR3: CASSLSGYGYTF. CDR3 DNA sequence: TGTGCCAGCAGCTTGTCGGGCTATGGCTACACCTTC.

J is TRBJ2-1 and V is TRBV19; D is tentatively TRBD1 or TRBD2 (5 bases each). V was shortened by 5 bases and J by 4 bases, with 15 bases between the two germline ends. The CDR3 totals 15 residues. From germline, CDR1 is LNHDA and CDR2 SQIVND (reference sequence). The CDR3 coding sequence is TGTGCCAGTAGTCCCCGGGACGGGGCTTACAATGAGCAGTTCTTC. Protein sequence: CASSPRDGAYNEQFF.

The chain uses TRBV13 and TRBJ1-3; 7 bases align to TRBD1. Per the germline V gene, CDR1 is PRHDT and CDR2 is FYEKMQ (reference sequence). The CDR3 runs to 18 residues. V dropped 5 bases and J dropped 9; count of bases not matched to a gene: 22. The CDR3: CASSAEGDRLFLRGTIYF. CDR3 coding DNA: TGTGCCAGCAGCGCGGAAGGGGACAGATTATTTCTCAGGGGCACCATATATTTT.

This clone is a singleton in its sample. The CDR3 DNA sequence: TGTGCCAGCAGCTTTGGGACCCTTGAAGCTTTCTTT. Protein product: CASSFGTLEAFF. The gene calls are TRBV5-6 and TRBJ1-1; D is perhaps TRBD1 (5 bases). Trimming shortened V by 2 bases and J by 7 bases, and 9 bases separated the two germline ends. Germline V gives CDR1 SGHDT, CDR2 YYEEEE. The CDR3 is 12 residues long.

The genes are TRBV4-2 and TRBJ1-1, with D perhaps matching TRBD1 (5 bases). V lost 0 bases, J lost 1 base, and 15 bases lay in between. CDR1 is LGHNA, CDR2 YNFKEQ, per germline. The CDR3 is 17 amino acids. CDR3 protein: CASSQDDGGGPNTEAFF. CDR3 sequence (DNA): TGTGCCAGCAGCCAAGATGATGGGGGAGGGCCGAACACTGAAGCTTTCTTT.

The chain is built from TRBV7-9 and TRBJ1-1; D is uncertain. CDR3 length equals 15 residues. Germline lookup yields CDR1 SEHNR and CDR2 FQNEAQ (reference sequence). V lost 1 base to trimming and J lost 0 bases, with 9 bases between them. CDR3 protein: CASSLVVGLNTEAFF. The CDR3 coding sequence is TGTGCCAGCAGCTTAGTCGTCGGCTTGAACACTGAAGCTTTCTTT.

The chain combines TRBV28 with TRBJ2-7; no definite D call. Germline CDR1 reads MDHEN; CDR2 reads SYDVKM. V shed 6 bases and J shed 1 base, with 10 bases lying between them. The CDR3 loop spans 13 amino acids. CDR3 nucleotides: TGTGCCAGCAGCGGGTGGGGATCCTACGAGCAGTACTTC. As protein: CASSGWGSYEQYF.

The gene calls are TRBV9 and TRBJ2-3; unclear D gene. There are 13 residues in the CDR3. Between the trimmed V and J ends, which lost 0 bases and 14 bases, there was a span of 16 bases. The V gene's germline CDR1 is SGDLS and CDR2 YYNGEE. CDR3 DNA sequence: TGTGCCAGCAGCGTAGGTTCAATGGACCTGGGGTATTTT. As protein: CASSVGSMDLGYF.